This T cell receptor beta chain was identified during a study of blood T cells in healthy people across ages (dated by TCRdb to the mid-2010s). The study in broad terms: In model experiments, template switching captured roughly one uniquely barcoded TCR beta cDNA molecule for every two T cells. To avoid experimental bias, donors of different ages were distributed randomly across sequencing lanes. Age-related changes in TCR beta repertoire diversity were measured in the study by deep sequencing normalized with unique cDNA molecular identifiers. The study analyzed two additional independent replicas of 1 million unique cDNA reads from the same blood draw for two donors, one aged 18 to 29 and one aged 80 or older. The donors were divided into four age groups: young (average around 17 years), middle-aged (about 40), aged (around 59) and long-lived (roughly 82). Study-level results and caveats: Observed TCR beta diversity per million T cells fell roughly linearly with age, and a significant reduction was already apparent by age around 39. Observed TCR beta diversity correlated strongly with the percentage of naive T cells measured by flow cytometry. Estimates of total diversity based on one million sequenced T cells were regarded as lower bounds and as underestimates. Because donor CMV infection status was unknown, age-related changes in expanded clonotypes were potentially confounded. Bulk unsorted PBMC profiling prevented conclusive comparison of naive and antigen-experienced compartments. The long-lived group showed more naive CD4+ T cells, fewer expanded clones and increased TCR diversity than the aged group, suggesting age selection.

This clonotype was seen a handful of times. Its antigen remains undetermined. The input lacks base qualities; no much larger clone sits a single base away. The roughly 39 donors, aged roughly 6 to 95 years, were systemically healthy Caucasian individuals from Russia. Around 10 milliliters of peripheral blood were collected from each donor into EDTA-treated Vacutainer tubes. Ficoll-Paque density-gradient centrifugation was used to isolate PBMCs, with at least 6 million obtained per sample. Total RNA was extracted from PBMCs with Trizol reagent, with at least 6 micrograms obtained per sample. For every donor, flow cytometry on a PBMC aliquot measured the percentage of naive CD45RAhigh/CD27high T cells. Counted from cysteine to phenylalanine, this CDR3 has 14 amino acids. Here the CDR3 DNA is all that survives: 42 bases in frame from base 1. Trimming removed 6 bases from V and 5 bases from J, leaving 13 bases between the germline ends. The germline V gene sets CDR1 to SGHTA and CDR2 to FQGNSA.

Preparation of the library involved 5' RACE. The sequencer was an Illumina HiSeq 2500. A second about 7 to 11 cycle PCR used a sample-barcoded 5' primer and a J-beta primer mix. A template-switch 5' adaptor carrying 12 random nucleotides introduced a unique molecular identifier onto each TCR beta cDNA molecule. At least 3 million CDR3-containing paired-end reads were obtained from each sample. The Mint cDNA synthesis kit, primed by a TRBC-specific oligonucleotide, was used to synthesize first-strand cDNA from all RNA. Following uracil-DNA glycosylase treatment, all cDNA underwent a first 18-cycle PCR with the universal primers M1SS and BC2_uni_R. The paper's data handling went like this. For normalization, 1 million high-quality reads were randomly selected from each sample, with every read carrying a distinct molecular identifier. Instead of being binned into consensus sequences, reads with shared molecular identifiers were discarded. MiTCR, set to a Q25 quality threshold and the strictest error-elimination algorithm, was used for CDR3 identification, clonotype clustering and error correction. A nonparametric unseen species model using Euler transformation provided a lower-bound estimate of total TCR beta diversity. Through fastp at Q25 and MiXCR, TCRdb rebuilt clones from the public reads, retaining in-frame beta chains. One record per CDR3 amino acid sequence lists the most common genes and DNA. TCRdb, not the authors, supplied the V and J calls. The sample contains around 1,100,000 distinct CDR3 sequences, around two fifths of them found a single time. The ten largest clones represent around 13% of the sample.

This clonotype was obtained from a man younger than 35 in good health. In this chain, TRBV7-2 is recombined with TRBJ1-4; TRBD1 might be the D gene, on 5 matching bases. What was sequenced was blood. Here the CDR3 is given as CASRAGHANEKLFF. The nucleotides are TGTGCCAGCAGGGCAGGACACGCAAATGAAAAACTGTTTTTT.